This T cell receptor beta chain was observed in a study of human T cells and chemical hapten exposure. Germline trimming cut 5 bases from V and 4 bases from J; bases unmatched to any gene: 5. Germline values: CDR1 LGHDT, CDR2 YNNKEL (reference sequence). The CDR3 has 14 residues. In its sample, this clonotype was seen many times. TCRdb redid the calling of the RACE reads with MiXCR, one entry per CDR3 protein. The data hold more than 300,000 distinct CDR3 sequences, with roughly 5.3% observed a single time. As to time point: pre-sensitization, week 0. Documented treatment: therapeutic diphenylcyclopropenone sensitization with weekly scalp DPC.

The sample consisted of whole blood, taken in connection with sensitization to the hapten diphenylcyclopropenone (DPC). This TCR derives from a woman aged 45-65 years with alopecia areata. Some clones in this sample may be carry-over from other donors' samples. The V gene is TRBV3-1, the J gene TRBJ1-5; 7 positions agree with TRBD1. DNA for the CDR3: TGTGCCAGCAGCGCGGGACAGTTTAATCAGCCCCAGCATTTT. The encoded protein is CASSAGQFNQPQHF.